Below, one T cell receptor (beta chain) is given with its context. The data derive from a study of T cells in Graves' hyperthyroidism and ophthalmopathy. Amplification of TCR beta CDR3 regions used RNA as the template. HTBI primers were the set used in a first-round RT-PCR of the TCR CDR3. TCRdb itself ran the multiplex PCR reads through MiXCR, one entry per CDR3 protein. The sample records about 620,000 distinct CDR3 sequences, roughly 17% being singletons. Germline V gene lookup returns CDR1 SQVTM and CDR2 ANQGSEA. The CDR3 loop spans 12 amino acids. V lost 5 bases and J 3 bases, leaving 8 bases between the germline ends. Stable disease denoted Graves' hyperthyroidism without ophthalmopathy progression within 18 months. Diagnostic decisions used clinical symptoms, serum thyroxine and TRAb, thyroid ultrasound and orbital computed tomography.

The sample taken for sequencing was blood. The gene calls are TRBV29-1 and TRBJ1-5, with no clear D. The clonotype originates from a woman between 25 and 40 years old with Graves' hyperthyroidism. In nucleotides, the CDR3 is TGCAGCGTTACGACACCCAATCAGCCCCAGCATTTT. The encoded protein is CSVTTPNQPQHF.